This section outlines one TCR beta chain sequence together with its context. The CDR3 sequence is 16 residues long. The V gene's germline CDR1 is SGHKS and CDR2 YYEKEE (reference sequence). The V and J ends lost 3 bases and 3 bases, in that order; junction bases with no gene match: 8. TCRdb analysed the PCR reads with MiXCR anew, one entry per CDR3 protein. The sample includes some 90,000 distinct CDR3 sequences, around 47% of them seen just once. These data belong to a study of CDR3 diversity in severe acne. Source material: blood. The TCR comes from a male donor with severe acne vulgaris. V and J are TRBV5-5 and TRBJ1-2; 10 bases fit TRBD1. CDR3 residues: CASSSFTTGGHYGYTF. The CDR3 DNA reads TGTGCCAGCAGCTCATTCACGACAGGGGGCCACTATGGCTACACCTTC. Based on the CDR3 plus reference TRBV5-5 and TRBJ1-2, the full variable domain is DAGVTQSPTHLIKTRGQQVTLRCSPISGHKSVSWYQQVLGQGPQFIFQYYEKEERGRGNFPDRFSARQFPNYSSELNVNALLLGDSALYLCASSSFTTGGHYGYTFGSGTRLTVV.